The 18 T cell receptor beta chains given below trace back to one sample, sequenced in a study of T-cell memory formation after mild COVID-19 (dated by TCRdb to the early 2020s). Receptors were amplified or captured by 5' RACE. Sequencing used an Illumina NovaSeq 6000. The public reads were reprocessed in TCRdb via fastp at Q25 and MiXCR, keeping in-frame beta chains. Each CDR3 protein gets just one entry, which takes the most common genes and DNA from the rows behind it. Recorded for this sample are over 350,000 distinct CDR3 sequences; 20% to 25% of them occurred a single time. The ten top clones hold around 8.8% of the sample. Specimen: PBMCs or a T cell subset sorted from them (not recorded which). The receptor source for this set is an adult woman who had mild COVID-19 (a few samples of this study predate the infection). The sample titles of this study are shuffled in the database, so cell type and time point are left out; the donor was told from shared clones.

This clonotype has more than one count but fewer than ten. The chain has TRBV7-8 and TRBJ2-2; D not resolved. Trimming left V 5 bases short and J 9 bases short, with 25 bases between. Germline V gene sequence: CDR1 SGHVS, CDR2 FQNEAQ. The CDR3 runs 17 residues. The CDR3 here is CASSPDPRLRNGWELFF. As DNA, the CDR3 is TGTGCCAGCAGCCCAGATCCTCGGCTTCGGAACGGGTGGGAGCTGTTTTTT.

The sample holds a few counts of this clonotype. The chain uses TRBV6-6 and TRBJ1-5; 8 nucleotides match TRBD1. After removal of 6 bases from V and 0 bases from J, the junction contained 7 bases not matched to a gene. The CDR3 loop spans 16 amino acids. The germline CDR1 and CDR2 sequences are MNHNY and SVGAGI (reference sequence). This CDR3 reads CASSQAGGHSNQPQHF. The DNA for the CDR3 is TGTGCCAGCAGCCAAGCAGGGGGCCATAGCAATCAGCCCCAGCATTTT.

The chain joins TRBV20-1 to TRBJ2-1, with a tentative D call TRBD2 (5 bases). Trimming took 3 bases from V and 4 from J, leaving 13 bases between them. Germline assignment: CDR1 DFQATT and CDR2 SNEGSKA (reference sequence). The CDR3 spans 14 residues. The CDR3, as DNA: TGCAGTGCTAGTAGAGGGCCAGCGTACAATGAGCAGTTCTTC. Protein product: CSASRGPAYNEQFF.

This clonotype was seen a handful of times. This chain links TRBV10-3 with TRBJ1-1; D might be TRBD1 (6 bases). This CDR3 contains 13 residues. Trimming stripped 8 bases from V and 5 bases from J, with 15 bases between. The germline V gene has CDR1 ENHRY and CDR2 SYGVKD. The CDR3 is CAIGNREGTEAFF. CDR3 coding DNA: TGTGCCATCGGCAACAGGGAGGGGACTGAAGCTTTCTTT.

The table lists this clonotype with a few counts. This chain links TRBV7-9 with TRBJ2-6; D gene ambiguous. From germline, CDR1 is SEHNR and CDR2 FQNEAQ (reference sequence). This CDR3 region has 15 residues. V was shortened by 3 bases and J by 2 bases, with 8 bases between the two germline ends. CDR3 loop: CASSFALTGANVLTF. CDR3 sequence (DNA): TGTGCCAGCAGCTTTGCATTAACTGGGGCCAACGTCCTGACTTTC.

The chain uses TRBV20-1 and TRBJ1-5; D is ambiguous. Germline values: CDR1 DFQATT, CDR2 SNEGSKA (reference sequence). This CDR3 has 15 residues. Between the trimmed V and J ends, which lost 0 bases and 4 bases, there was a span of 13 bases. The CDR3 DNA reads as TGCAGTGCTAGAGATACCGGGAGACCGAATCAGCCCCAGCATTTT. Amino acid sequence: CSARDTGRPNQPQHF.

The chain combines TRBV5-1 with TRBJ1-5; TRBD1 agrees at 8 bases. With V trimmed by 3 bases and J by 6 bases, 8 bases remained unmatched. The CDR3 has 15 amino acids. Per germline, CDR1 SGHRS and CDR2 YFSETQ. As DNA, the CDR3 is TGCGCCAGCAGCTCCGGACAGGGAGCGAGTCAGCCCCAGCATTTT. Its protein is CASSSGQGASQPQHF.

The chain links TRBV24-1 to TRBJ1-5; no reliable D call. Trimming left V 4 bases short and J 6 bases short, with 9 bases between. The CDR3 is 13 amino acids. Germline loops: CDR1 KGHDR, CDR2 SFDVKD. The CDR3 DNA follows: TGTGCCACCAGTGAAAGAGGCACTCAGCCCCAGCATTTT. Amino acids: CATSERGTQPQHF.

This clonotype was observed a handful of times. The V call is TRBV24-1, the J call TRBJ2-1; the match to TRBD2 covers 9 bases. The CDR3 extends over 15 amino acids. Germline V gene lookup returns CDR1 KGHDR and CDR2 SFDVKD. V was clipped by 5 bases and J by 4 bases; unmatched bases: 5. The CDR3 spells CATSATTSGYNEQFF. The CDR3 region has the DNA TGTGCCACCAGTGCTACTACTAGCGGGTACAATGAGCAGTTCTTC.

The chain combines TRBV7-2 with TRBJ1-1; D remains ambiguous. The CDR3 totals 13 residues. Trimming removed 3 bases at V and 9 bases at J, with 14 bases between. The germline CDR1 and CDR2 sequences are SGHTA and FQGNSA. CDR3 region: CASSFPGIGKAFF. DNA of the CDR3: TGTGCCAGCAGCTTTCCCGGGATAGGAAAAGCTTTCTTT. Drawing the rest from reference TRBV7-2 and TRBJ1-1, the complete variable domain is GAGVSQSPSNKVTEKGKDVELRCDPISGHTALYWYRQSLGQGLEFLIYFQGNSAPDKSGLPSDRFSAERTGGSVSTLTIQRTQQEDSAVYLCASSFPGIGKAFFGQGTRLTVV.

Details on this clonotype: The CDR3 does not close with the conserved phenylalanine or tryptophan, likely indicating a read error. The chain joins TRBV9 to TRBJ2-3; TRBD2 matches at 9 bases. V lost 4 bases and J lost 10; bases outside the gene matches: 7. This CDR3 region has 13 residues. Germline CDR1 SGDLS, CDR2 YYNGEE. The DNA of the CDR3 is TGTGCCAGCAGCCCCCGCGAGCGGGGGGCGCAGTATTCT. It translates to CASSPRERGAQYS.

The chain employs TRBV7-9 and TRBJ1-2, with D unclear. V lost 5 bases and J 4 bases, leaving 11 bases between the germline ends. Germline V lookup: CDR1 SEHNR, CDR2 FQNEAQ (reference sequence). The CDR3 runs to 13 residues. The CDR3: CASSPLSVYGYTF. The CDR3, as DNA: TGTGCCAGCAGCCCCCTGAGCGTCTATGGCTACACCTTC.

In its sample, this clonotype was seen a few times. The V and J genes are TRBV3-1 and TRBJ2-1; 10 nucleotides align to TRBD2. V trimming: 0 bases; J trimming: 5 bases; junction bases outside the gene matches: 7. The CDR3 totals 17 residues. Germline V CDR1 and CDR2: LGHDT, YNNKEL (reference sequence). The CDR3 sequence: CASSQDQIAGGHNEQFF. As DNA, the CDR3 is TGTGCCAGCAGCCAAGATCAAATAGCGGGGGGCCACAATGAGCAGTTCTTC.

This clonotype has a count of ten or more. The gene calls are TRBV5-1 and TRBJ2-4; D is perhaps TRBD2 (5 bases). V lost 4 bases and J 2 bases, leaving 10 bases between the germline ends. The germline V gene encodes CDR1 SGHRS and CDR2 YFSETQ. The CDR3 is 14 residues long. The CDR3 is CASSARGSKNIQYF. The CDR3 DNA reads as TGCGCCAGCAGCGCCCGGGGATCCAAAAACATTCAGTACTTC.

The chain has TRBV29-1 and TRBJ2-5; possible D gene TRBD1, 6 bases. Germline V lookup: CDR1 SQVTM, CDR2 ANQGSEA. This CDR3 is built from 15 residues. V lost 0 bases, J lost 5 bases, and 16 bases lay in between. The CDR3 reads CSVEETGRFVETQYF. CDR3 nucleotide sequence: TGCAGCGTTGAAGAAACAGGGAGATTTGTCGAGACCCAGTACTTC. The full variable domain, its missing parts supplied by reference TRBV29-1 and TRBJ2-5, is SAVISQKPSRDICQRGTSLTIQCQVDSQVTMMFWYRQQPGQSLTLIATANQGSEATYESGFVIDKFPISRPNLTFSTLTVSNMSPEDSSIYLCSVEETGRFVETQYFGPGTRLLVL.

The rearrangement uses TRBV20-1 and TRBJ2-3; 11 nucleotides align to TRBD2. The CDR3 covers 16 residues. Losses at the gene ends were 0 bases for V and 2 bases for J; bases not matched to a gene: 4. Per germline, CDR1 DFQATT and CDR2 SNEGSKA (reference sequence). CDR3 DNA: TGCAGTGCTAGAGACTTACTAGCGGGGGCCACAGATACGCAGTATTTT. This codes for CSARDLLAGATDTQYF.

The V gene is TRBV20-1, the J gene TRBJ2-6; D gene uncertain. CDR3 length equals 13 residues. Germline V CDR1 and CDR2: DFQATT, SNEGSKA (reference sequence). The ends were cut back, 6 bases at V and 4 bases at J, with 10 bases in the middle. As DNA, the CDR3 is TGCAGTGCCTGGCCTTCCGGGGCCAACGTCCTGACTTTC. The encoded protein is CSAWPSGANVLTF.

This clonotype was counted at least ten times. The genes are TRBV7-9 and TRBJ2-2; 7 nucleotides line up with TRBD1. Germline loops: CDR1 SEHNR, CDR2 FQNEAQ (reference sequence). This CDR3 is 14 amino acids long. With 5 bases clipped from V and 4 bases from J, the junction kept 4 bases outside the gene matches. The CDR3 spells CASSQGQTTGELFF. CDR3 nucleotides: TGTGCCAGCAGCCAGGGACAGACCACCGGGGAGCTGTTTTTT.